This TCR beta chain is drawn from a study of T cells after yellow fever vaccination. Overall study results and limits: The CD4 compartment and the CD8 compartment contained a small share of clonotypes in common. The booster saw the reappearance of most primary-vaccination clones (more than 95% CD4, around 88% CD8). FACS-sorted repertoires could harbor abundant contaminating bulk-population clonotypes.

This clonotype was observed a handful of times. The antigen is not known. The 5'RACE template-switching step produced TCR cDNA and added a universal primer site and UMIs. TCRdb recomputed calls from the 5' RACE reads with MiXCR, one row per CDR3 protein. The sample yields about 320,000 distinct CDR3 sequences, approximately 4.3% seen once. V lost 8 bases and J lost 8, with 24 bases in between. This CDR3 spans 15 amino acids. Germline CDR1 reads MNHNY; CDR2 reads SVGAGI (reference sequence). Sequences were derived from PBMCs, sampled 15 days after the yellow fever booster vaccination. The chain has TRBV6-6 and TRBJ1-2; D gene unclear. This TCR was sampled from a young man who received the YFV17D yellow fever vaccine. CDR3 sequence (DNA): TGTGCCAGCGCCCATGGCCGCGGCCCGGTCTACGGCTACACCTTC. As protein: CASAHGRGPVYGYTF.